These 3 T cell receptor beta chains originate from one sample sequenced in a study of shared clonotypes between healthy human individuals. Generated by immunoSEQ multiplex PCR, the TCRdb table keeps only in-frame clones and is missing some. The sample gives fewer than 700,000 clones, roughly 79% of which show up once; about 12% is in the top ten. Sequenced: PBMCs. The receptor source for this set is a woman aged 40 to 55 in good health. Some clones in this sample may be carry-over from other donors' samples.

CDR3 nucleotides: TGTGCCAGTAGTATAGTTGGGGGGAGTGCGCAGTATTTT. As protein: CASSIVGGSAQYF. The chain uses TRBV19 and TRBJ2-3, with D possibly matching TRBD2 (6 bases). The CDR3 spans 13 residues. Germline CDR1 and CDR2: LNHDA and SQIVND (reference sequence). The ends were cut back, 1 base at V and 10 bases at J, with 12 bases in the middle.

This chain connects TRBV7-3 to TRBJ2-3, with TRBD2 identical over 7 bases. CDR3 size: 13 residues. The germline V gene encodes CDR1 SGHTA and CDR2 FQGTGA. The J segment lost 6 bases and the V segment lost 3 bases, leaving 3 bases of the junction unmatched. The CDR3 nucleotides read TGTGCCAGCAGCTTGAGGGAGGGGGATACGCAGTATTTT. Protein product: CASSLREGDTQYF.

The chain carries TRBV7-2 and TRBJ2-3; 9 nucleotides align to TRBD2. V dropped 9 bases and J dropped 2; count of bases not matched to a gene: 12. This CDR3 region has 16 residues. Germline V gives CDR1 SGHTA, CDR2 FQGNSA. This CDR3 reads CASLHGLAGYTDTQYF. In DNA, the CDR3 is TGTGCCAGTCTGCATGGCCTAGCGGGATACACAGATACGCAGTATTTT.